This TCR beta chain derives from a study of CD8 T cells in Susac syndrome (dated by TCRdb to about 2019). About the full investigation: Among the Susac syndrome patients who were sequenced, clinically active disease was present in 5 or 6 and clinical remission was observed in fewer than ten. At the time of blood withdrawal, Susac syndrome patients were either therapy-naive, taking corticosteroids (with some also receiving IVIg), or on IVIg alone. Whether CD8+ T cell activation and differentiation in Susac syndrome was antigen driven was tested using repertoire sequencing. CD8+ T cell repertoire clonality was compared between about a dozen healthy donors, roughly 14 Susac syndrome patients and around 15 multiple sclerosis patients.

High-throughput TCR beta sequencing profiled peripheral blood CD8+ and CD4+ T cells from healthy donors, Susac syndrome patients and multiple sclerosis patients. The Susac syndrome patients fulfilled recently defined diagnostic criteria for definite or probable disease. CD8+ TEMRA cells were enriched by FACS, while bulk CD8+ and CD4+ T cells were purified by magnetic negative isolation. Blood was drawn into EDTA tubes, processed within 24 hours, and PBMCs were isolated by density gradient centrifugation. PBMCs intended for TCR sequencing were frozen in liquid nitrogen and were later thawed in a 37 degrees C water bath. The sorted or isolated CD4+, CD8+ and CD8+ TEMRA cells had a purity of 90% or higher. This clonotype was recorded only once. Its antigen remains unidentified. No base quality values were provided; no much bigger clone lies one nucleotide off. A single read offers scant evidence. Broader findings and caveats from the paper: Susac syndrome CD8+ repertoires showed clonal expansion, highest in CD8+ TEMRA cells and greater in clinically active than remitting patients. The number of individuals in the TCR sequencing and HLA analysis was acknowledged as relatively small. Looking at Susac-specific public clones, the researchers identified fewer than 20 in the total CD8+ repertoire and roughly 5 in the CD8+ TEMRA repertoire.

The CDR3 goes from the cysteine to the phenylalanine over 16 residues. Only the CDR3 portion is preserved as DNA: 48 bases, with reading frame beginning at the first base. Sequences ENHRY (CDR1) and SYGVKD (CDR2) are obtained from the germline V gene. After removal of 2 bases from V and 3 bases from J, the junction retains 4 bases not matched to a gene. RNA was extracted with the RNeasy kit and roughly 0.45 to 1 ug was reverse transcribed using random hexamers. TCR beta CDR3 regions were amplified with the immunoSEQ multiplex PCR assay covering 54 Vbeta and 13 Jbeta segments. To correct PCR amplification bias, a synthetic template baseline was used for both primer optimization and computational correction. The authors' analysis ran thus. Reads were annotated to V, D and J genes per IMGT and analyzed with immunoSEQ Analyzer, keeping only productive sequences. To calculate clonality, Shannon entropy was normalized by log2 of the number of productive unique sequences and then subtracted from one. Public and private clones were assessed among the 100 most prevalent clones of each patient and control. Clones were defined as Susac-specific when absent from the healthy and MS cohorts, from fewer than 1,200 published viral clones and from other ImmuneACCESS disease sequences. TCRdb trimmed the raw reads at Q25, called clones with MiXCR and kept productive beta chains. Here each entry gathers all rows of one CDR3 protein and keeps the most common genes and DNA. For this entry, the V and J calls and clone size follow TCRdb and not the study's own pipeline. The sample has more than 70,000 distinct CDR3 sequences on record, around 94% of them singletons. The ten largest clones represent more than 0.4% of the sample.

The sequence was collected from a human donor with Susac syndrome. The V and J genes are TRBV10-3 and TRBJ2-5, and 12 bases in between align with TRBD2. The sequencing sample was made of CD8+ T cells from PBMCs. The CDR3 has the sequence CAISETSGGPEETQYF. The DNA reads TGTGCCATCAGTGAGACTAGCGGGGGGCCGGAAGAGACCCAGTACTTC.